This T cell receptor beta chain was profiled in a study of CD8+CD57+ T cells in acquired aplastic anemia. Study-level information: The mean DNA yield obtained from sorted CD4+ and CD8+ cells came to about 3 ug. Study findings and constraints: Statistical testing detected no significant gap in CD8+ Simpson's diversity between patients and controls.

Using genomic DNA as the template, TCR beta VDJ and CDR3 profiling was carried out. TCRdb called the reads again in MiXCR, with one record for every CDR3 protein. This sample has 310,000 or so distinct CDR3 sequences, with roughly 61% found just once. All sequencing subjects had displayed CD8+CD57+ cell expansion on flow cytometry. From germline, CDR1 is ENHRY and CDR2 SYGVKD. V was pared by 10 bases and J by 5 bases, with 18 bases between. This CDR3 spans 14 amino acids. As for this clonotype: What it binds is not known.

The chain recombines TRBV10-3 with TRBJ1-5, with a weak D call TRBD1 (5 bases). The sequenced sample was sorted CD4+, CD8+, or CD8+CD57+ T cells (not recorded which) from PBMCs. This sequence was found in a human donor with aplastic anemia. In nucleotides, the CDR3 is TGTGCCAGCAGCAATGAAGGGGCGGATCAGCCCCAGCATTTT. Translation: CASSNEGADQPQHF.